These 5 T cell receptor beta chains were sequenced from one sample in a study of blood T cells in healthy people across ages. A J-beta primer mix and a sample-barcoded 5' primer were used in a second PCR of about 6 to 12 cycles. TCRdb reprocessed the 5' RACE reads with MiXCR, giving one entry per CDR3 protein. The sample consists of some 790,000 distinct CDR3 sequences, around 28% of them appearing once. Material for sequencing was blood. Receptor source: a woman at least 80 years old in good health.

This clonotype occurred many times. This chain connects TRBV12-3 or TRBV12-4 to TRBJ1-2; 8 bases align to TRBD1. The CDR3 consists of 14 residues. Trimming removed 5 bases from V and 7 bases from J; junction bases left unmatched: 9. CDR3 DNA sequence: TGTGCCAGCAGTCTCAGGGGGCGCCGGGGTGGCTACACCTTC. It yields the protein CASSLRGRRGGYTF.

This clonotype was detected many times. The CDR3 bases are TGTGCCAGCAGTCGCGAACAGGGGGCATTGGAGACCCAGTACTTC. It specifies CASSREQGALETQYF. The chain employs TRBV11-2 and TRBJ2-5; 9 nucleotides match TRBD1. The V gene's germline CDR1 is SGHAT and CDR2 FQNNGV. This CDR3 is 15 amino acids long. The V and J ends lost 6 bases and 5 bases, in that order; junction bases with no gene match: 10.

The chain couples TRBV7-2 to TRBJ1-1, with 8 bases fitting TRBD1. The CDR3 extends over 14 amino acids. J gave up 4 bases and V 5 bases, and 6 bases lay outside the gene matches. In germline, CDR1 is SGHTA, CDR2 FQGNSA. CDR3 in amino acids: CASSMRQGSTEAFF. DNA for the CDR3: TGTGCCAGCAGCATGAGACAGGGGAGCACTGAAGCTTTCTTT.

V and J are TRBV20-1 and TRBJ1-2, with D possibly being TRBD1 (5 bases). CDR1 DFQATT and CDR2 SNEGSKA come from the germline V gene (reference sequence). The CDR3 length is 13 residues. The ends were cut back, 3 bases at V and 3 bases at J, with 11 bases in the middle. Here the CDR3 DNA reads TGCAGTGCTAGGGGGCAGCTCGACTATGGCTACACCTTC. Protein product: CSARGQLDYGYTF.

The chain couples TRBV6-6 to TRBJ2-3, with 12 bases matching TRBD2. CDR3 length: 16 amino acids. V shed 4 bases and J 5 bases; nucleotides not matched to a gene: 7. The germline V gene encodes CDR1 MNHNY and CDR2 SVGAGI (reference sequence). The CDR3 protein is CASSLRLAGVVDTQYF. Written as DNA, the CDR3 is TGTGCCAGCAGTTTACGACTAGCGGGAGTGGTAGATACGCAGTATTTT.